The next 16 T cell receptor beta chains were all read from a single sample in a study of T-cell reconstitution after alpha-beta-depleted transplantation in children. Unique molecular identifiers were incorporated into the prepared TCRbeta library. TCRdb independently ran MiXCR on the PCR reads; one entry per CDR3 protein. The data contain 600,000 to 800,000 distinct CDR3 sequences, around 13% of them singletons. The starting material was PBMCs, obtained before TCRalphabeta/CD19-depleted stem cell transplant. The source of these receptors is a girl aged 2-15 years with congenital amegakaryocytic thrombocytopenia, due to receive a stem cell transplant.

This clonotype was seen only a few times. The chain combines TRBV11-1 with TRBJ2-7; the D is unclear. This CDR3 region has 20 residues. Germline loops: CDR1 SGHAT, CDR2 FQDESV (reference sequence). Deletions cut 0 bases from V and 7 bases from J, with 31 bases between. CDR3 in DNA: TGTGCCAGCAGCTTAGCGGGTCTTCAGCACCCTTCGGGCCCCAAATTGGAGCAGTACTTC. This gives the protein CASSLAGLQHPSGPKLEQYF.

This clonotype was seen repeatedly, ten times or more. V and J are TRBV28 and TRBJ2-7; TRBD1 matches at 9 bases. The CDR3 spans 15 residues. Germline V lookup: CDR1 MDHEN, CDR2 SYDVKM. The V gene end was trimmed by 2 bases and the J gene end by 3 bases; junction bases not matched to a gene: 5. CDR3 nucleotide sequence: TGTGCCAGCAGTTTAACAGGGGGCCAGGTCTACGAGCAGTACTTC. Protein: CASSLTGGQVYEQYF. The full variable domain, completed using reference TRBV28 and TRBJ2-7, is DVKVTQSSRYLVKRTGEKVFLECVQDMDHENMFWYRQDPGLGLRLIYFSYDVKMKEKGDIPEGYSVSREKKERFSLILESASTNQTSMYLCASSLTGGQVYEQYFGPGTRLTVT.

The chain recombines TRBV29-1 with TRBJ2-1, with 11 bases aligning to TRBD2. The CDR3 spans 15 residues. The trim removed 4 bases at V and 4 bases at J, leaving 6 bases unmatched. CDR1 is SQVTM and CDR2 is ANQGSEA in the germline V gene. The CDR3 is CSVGTSGWWYNEQFF. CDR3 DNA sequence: TGCAGCGTTGGGACTAGCGGGTGGTGGTACAATGAGCAGTTCTTC.

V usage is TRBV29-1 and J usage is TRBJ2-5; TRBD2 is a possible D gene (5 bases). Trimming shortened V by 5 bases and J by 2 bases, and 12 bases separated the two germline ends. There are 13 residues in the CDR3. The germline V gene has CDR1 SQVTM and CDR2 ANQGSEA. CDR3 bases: TGCAGCGTTAATCTAGCTGGACAAGAGACCCAGTACTTC. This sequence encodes CSVNLAGQETQYF.

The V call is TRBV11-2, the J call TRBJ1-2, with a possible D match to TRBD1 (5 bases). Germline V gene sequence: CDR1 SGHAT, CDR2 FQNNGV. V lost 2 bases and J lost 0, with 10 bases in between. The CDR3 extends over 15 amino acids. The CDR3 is CASSLQGVTNYGYTF. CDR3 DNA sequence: TGTGCCAGCAGCTTACAAGGGGTCACTAACTATGGCTACACCTTC.

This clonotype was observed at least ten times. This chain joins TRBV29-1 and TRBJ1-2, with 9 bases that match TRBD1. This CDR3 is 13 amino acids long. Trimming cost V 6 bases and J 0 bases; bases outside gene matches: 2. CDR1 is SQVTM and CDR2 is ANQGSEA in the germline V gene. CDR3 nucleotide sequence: TGCAGCGTGGGACAGGGAGCTAACTATGGCTACACCTTC. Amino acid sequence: CSVGQGANYGYTF. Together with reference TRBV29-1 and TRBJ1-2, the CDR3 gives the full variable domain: SAVISQKPSRDICQRGTSLTIQCQVDSQVTMMFWYRQQPGQSLTLIATANQGSEATYESGFVIDKFPISRPNLTFSTLTVSNMSPEDSSIYLCSVGQGANYGYTFGSGTRLTVV.

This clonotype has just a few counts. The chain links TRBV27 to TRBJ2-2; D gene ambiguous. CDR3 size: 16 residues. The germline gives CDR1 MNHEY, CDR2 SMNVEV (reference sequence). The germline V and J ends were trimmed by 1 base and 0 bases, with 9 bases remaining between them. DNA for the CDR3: TGTGCCAGCAGTTTATTTTGGCAGCCGAACACCGGGGAGCTGTTTTTT. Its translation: CASSLFWQPNTGELFF.

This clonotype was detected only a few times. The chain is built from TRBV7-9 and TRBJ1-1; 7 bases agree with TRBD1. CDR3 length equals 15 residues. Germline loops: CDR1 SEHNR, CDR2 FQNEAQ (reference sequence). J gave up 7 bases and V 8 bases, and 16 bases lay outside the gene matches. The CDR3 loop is CASGPLDREGNEAFF. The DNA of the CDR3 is TGTGCCAGCGGACCCTTAGACAGGGAGGGGAATGAAGCTTTCTTT. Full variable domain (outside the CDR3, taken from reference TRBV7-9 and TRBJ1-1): DTGVSQNPRHKITKRGQNVTFRCDPISEHNRLYWYRQTLGQGPEFLTYFQNEAQLEKSRLLSDRFSAERPKGSFSTLEIQRTEQGDSAMYLCASGPLDREGNEAFFGQGTRLTVV.

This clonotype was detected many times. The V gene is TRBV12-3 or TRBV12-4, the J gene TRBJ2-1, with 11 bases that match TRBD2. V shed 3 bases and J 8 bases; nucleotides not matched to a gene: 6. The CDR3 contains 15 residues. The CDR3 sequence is CASSLTTSGSYEQFF. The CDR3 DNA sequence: TGTGCCAGCAGTTTGACTACTAGCGGGAGTTATGAGCAGTTCTTC.

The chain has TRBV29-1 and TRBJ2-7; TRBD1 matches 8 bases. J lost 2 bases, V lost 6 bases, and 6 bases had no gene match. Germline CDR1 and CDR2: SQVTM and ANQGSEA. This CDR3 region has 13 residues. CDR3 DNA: TGCAGCGTAGGGACAGGCCTGACCTACGAGCAGTACTTC. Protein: CSVGTGLTYEQYF.

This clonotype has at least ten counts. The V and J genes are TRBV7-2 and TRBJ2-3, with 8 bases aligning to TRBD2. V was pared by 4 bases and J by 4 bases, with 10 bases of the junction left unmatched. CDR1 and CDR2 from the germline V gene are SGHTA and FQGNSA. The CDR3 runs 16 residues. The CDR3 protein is CASSSPGLGPSDTQYF. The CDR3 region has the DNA TGTGCCAGCAGCTCCCCGGGACTAGGGCCATCAGATACGCAGTATTTT. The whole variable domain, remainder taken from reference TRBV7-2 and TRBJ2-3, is GAGVSQSPSNKVTEKGKDVELRCDPISGHTALYWYRQSLGQGLEFLIYFQGNSAPDKSGLPSDRFSAERTGGSVSTLTIQRTQQEDSAVYLCASSSPGLGPSDTQYFGPGTRLTVL.

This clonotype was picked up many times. The CDR3 region is CASSLVPAPVNEQFF. The DNA for the CDR3 is TGTGCCAGCAGCTTAGTCCCAGCTCCCGTGAATGAGCAGTTCTTC. The V and J genes are TRBV7-6 and TRBJ2-1, with D unclear. V shed 1 base and J shed 7 bases, with 14 bases lying between them. Germline V gene sequence: CDR1 SGHVS, CDR2 FNYEAQ. The CDR3 has 15 residues.

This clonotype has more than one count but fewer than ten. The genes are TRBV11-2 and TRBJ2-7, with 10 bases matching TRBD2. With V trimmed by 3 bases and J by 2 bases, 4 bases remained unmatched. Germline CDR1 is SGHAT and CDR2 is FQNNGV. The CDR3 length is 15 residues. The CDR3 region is CASSLGTSVPYEQYF. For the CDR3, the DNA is TGTGCCAGCAGCTTGGGGACTAGCGTTCCCTACGAGCAGTACTTC.

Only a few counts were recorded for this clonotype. CDR3 nucleotides: TGCAGCGTTGAGACAGGGACGAGAGAGACCCAGTACTTC. Translation: CSVETGTRETQYF. This chain uses TRBV29-1 with TRBJ2-5; 7 bases agree with TRBD1. Germline CDR1 reads SQVTM; CDR2 reads ANQGSEA. The CDR3 is made up of 13 amino acids. Trimming removed 3 bases from V and 4 bases from J; junction bases left unmatched: 5.

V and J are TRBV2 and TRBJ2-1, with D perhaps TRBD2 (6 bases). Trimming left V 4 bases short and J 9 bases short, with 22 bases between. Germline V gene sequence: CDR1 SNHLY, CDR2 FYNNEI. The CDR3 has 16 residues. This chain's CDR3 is CASSAAIGGTRSEQFF. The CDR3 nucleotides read TGTGCCAGCAGTGCCGCAATCGGGGGTACGAGGAGTGAGCAGTTCTTC.

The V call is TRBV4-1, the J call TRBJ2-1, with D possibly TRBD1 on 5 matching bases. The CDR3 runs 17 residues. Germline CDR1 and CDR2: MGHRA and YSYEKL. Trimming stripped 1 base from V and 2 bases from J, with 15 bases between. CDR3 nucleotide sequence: TGCGCCAGCAGCCAAGTTCAGGGTCGGCCCACCTACAATGAGCAGTTCTTC. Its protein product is CASSQVQGRPTYNEQFF.